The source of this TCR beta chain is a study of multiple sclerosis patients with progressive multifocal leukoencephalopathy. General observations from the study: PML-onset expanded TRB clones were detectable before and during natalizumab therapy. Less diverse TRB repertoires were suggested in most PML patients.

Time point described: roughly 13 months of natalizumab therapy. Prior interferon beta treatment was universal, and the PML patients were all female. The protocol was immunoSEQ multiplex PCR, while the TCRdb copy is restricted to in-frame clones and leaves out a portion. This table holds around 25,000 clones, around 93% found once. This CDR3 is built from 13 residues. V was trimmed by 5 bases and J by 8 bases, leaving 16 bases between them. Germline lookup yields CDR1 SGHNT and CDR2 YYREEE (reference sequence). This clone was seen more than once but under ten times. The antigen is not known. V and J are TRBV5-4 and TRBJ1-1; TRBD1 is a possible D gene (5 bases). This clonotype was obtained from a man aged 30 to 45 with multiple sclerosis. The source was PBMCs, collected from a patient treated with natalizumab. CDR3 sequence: CASRRTGTLEAFF. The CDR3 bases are TGTGCCAGCAGACGAACAGGAACCCTCGAAGCTTTCTTT.